This T cell receptor (beta chain) was recovered during a study of blood T cell repertoires in COVID-19. Germline-derived CDR1 and CDR2 are SGHVS and FQNEAQ. Trimming removed 5 bases from V and 5 bases from J; junction bases left unmatched: 8. The CDR3 runs 16 residues. Authors' data handling: Reference gene primer amplification yielded estimated nucleated cell counts. The protocol was immunoSEQ multiplex PCR, while the TCRdb copy is restricted to in-frame clones and leaves out a portion. V and J calls and clone size are as listed in that table; D and trimming were resolved from the DNA. The data hold more than 100,000 clones, with 82% observed a single time.

The sample was peripheral blood. The receptor's source is a woman between 70 and 85 years old with acute or convalescent COVID-19. The chain has TRBV7-8 and TRBJ1-6, with 8 bases fitting TRBD1. The CDR3 coding sequence is TGTGCCAGCAGCCTCGGGACAGGCCCCGATAATTCACCCCTCCACTTT. Its protein is CASSLGTGPDNSPLHF.